This is a list of T cell receptor beta chains from one sample in a study of T cells in Graves' hyperthyroidism and ophthalmopathy. TCRdb re-derived calls from the multiplex PCR reads in MiXCR, one entry per CDR3 protein. The repertoire includes some 740,000 distinct CDR3 sequences, around 15% of them detected once, and roughly a tenth sits in the top ten. Sequencing input: blood. These receptors were obtained from a woman aged 18-29 years with Graves' hyperthyroidism. Each CDR3 is given with its conserved first and last residue. The order of the fields is V gene, clone size, D gene, J gene, CDR3 DNA, CDR3 protein. D genes are given only for firm matches. Clone size appears in some rows only: once, few, many, or a class for an expanded clone.

>TRBV7-9|NA|NA|TRBJ1-1
TGTGCCAGCAGCCTTTACTCCTTCCTGAACACTGAAGCTTTCTTT
CASSLYSFLNTEAFF
>TRBV20-1|NA|TRBD2|TRBJ2-5
TGCAGTGCTGGGAGGACTAGCGGACAAGAGACCCAGTACTTC
CSAGRTSGQETQYF
>TRBV7-9|few|NA|TRBJ1-2
TGTGCCAGCAGCTTAGATCCAGGGATCGTCTATGGCTACACCTTC
CASSLDPGIVYGYTF
>TRBV5-1|NA|TRBD1|TRBJ2-5
TGCGCCAGCAGCTTGGAACAGGGGCCTCAGGCCCAGTACTTC
CASSLEQGPQAQYF
>TRBV7-2|many|NA|TRBJ1-2
TGTGCCAGCAGCTTAACGGGGGCTGGCTACACCTTC
CASSLTGAGYTF
>TRBV7-8|many|TRBD1|TRBJ1-2
TGTGCCAGCAGCCAAAACGGGCCGACAGGGAAAGACGGCTACACCTTC
CASSQNGPTGKDGYTF
>TRBV30|many|NA|TRBJ2-7
TGTGCCTGGAGTGTACGAGGAGTAAGATCCTACGAGCAGTACTTC
CAWSVRGVRSYEQYF
>TRBV19|NA|NA|TRBJ1-5
TGTGCCAGTAGTATGAGGGGGGCGGACCCCCAGCATTTT
CASSMRGADPQHF
>TRBV4-1|NA|TRBD1|TRBJ1-1
TGCGCCAGCAGCCAATTTGACAGGGGCCGCGGCACTGAAGCTTTCTTT
CASSQFDRGRGTEAFF
>TRBV7-2|many|TRBD2|TRBJ2-5
TGTGCCAGCAGCGGTGGACTAGCGTTCGGGGGGGCCCAGTACTTC
CASSGGLAFGGAQYF
>TRBV7-3|many|TRBD2|TRBJ2-1
TGTGCCAGCAGCCGCCGTCGGCGGGAGGGGGATGAGCAGTTCTTC
CASSRRRREGDEQFF
>TRBV13|few|NA|TRBJ2-1
TGTGCCAGCAGCCCCTCCGTATTTCGGACTGATAAAAGCTCCTACAATGAGCAGTTCTTC
CASSPSVFRTDKSSYNEQFF
>TRBV4-1|many|TRBD1|TRBJ1-2
TGCGCCAGCAGCCACACAGGGGACTATGGCTACACCTTC
CASSHTGDYGYTF
>TRBV28|many|TRBD2|TRBJ2-5
TGTGCCAGCAGCCTTCCCACCGGGACTAGCGGGGGAGGGCTTAAAGAGACCCAGTACTTC
CASSLPTGTSGGGLKETQYF
>TRBV28|many|TRBD2|TRBJ2-5
TGTGCCAGCAGTTTAGGACTAGCGGGCCAAGAGACCCAGTACTTC
CASSLGLAGQETQYF
>TRBV2|few|TRBD1|TRBJ2-7
TGTGCCAGCAAAAGGGACAGGGCTTCCTACGAGCAGTACTTC
CASKRDRASYEQYF
>TRBV20-1|NA|NA|TRBJ2-7
TGCAGTGCTAGAGAAGGAGGGAGGAGCTACGAGCAGTACTTC
CSAREGGRSYEQYF
>TRBV7-2|many|NA|TRBJ2-3
TGTGCCAGCAGCTTAGAGGGACGTGCCCCAGATACGCAGTATTTT
CASSLEGRAPDTQYF
>TRBV7-9|many|TRBD1|TRBJ1-6
TGTGCCAGCAGGACAGGGGGCGATTCACCCCTCCACTTT
CASRTGGDSPLHF
>TRBV6-5|NA|TRBD1|TRBJ2-5
TGTGCCAGCAGTTACCTAAGACAGGGGGCTTTGGAGACCCAGTACTTC
CASSYLRQGALETQYF
>TRBV14|NA|TRBD2|TRBJ2-1
TGTGCCAGCAGCCAAGTATTCGGTAGCGGGAGGGCGAATGAGCAGTTCTTC
CASSQVFGSGRANEQFF
>TRBV28|many|NA|TRBJ2-3
TGTGCCAGCAGTTCCCCCTTTGGGCTGAGGCGGAGCCCAAGCACAGATACGCAGTATTTT
CASSSPFGLRRSPSTDTQYF
>TRBV6-1|few|TRBD1|TRBJ2-7
TGTGCCAGAGGGGACAGGGGCTACGAGCAGTACTTC
CARGDRGYEQYF
>TRBV10-3|many|NA|TRBJ2-3
TGTGCCATCAGGGGACCTAGCACAGATACGCAGTATTTT
CAIRGPSTDTQYF
>TRBV6-2/TRBV6-3|NA|NA|TRBJ2-7
TGTGCCAGCAGTTACGTGCTACGGACCTACGAGCAGTACTTC
CASSYVLRTYEQYF
>TRBV4-3|many|TRBD1|TRBJ2-7
TGCGCCAGCAGCCAAGTGGGGACAGGGAACGACGAGCAGTACTTC
CASSQVGTGNDEQYF
>TRBV18|NA|TRBD2|TRBJ2-3
TGTGCCAGCTCACCCTCGCCTAGCGGGAGTTTGGGGGCAGGAGATACGCAGTATTTT
CASSPSPSGSLGAGDTQYF
>TRBV28|NA|NA|TRBJ2-7
TGTGCCAGCAGTTTACGCGGGGTCAGGGCCTACGAGCAGTACTTC
CASSLRGVRAYEQYF
>TRBV11-2|many|NA|TRBJ1-1
TGTGCCAGCAGCCCGAGGGTCTCCAGAACGAACACTGAAGCTTTCTTT
CASSPRVSRTNTEAFF
>TRBV20-1|many|NA|TRBJ2-1
TGCAGTGCTAGAGGGGGGGTCCCAAACAATGAGCAGTTCTTC
CSARGGVPNNEQFF
>TRBV28|NA|NA|TRBJ1-1
TGTGCCAGCAGTTCCCCTGGGGGTCCGGGCCCTGAAGCTTTCTTT
CASSSPGGPGPEAFF
>TRBV20-1|NA|TRBD2|TRBJ2-7
TGCAGTGCTGCCGGGACTAGCGGGAGGTACGAGCAGTACTTC
CSAAGTSGRYEQYF
>TRBV9|NA|TRBD1|TRBJ1-2
TGTGCCAGCAGCGCCCCGGGACAGGAATATTATGGCTACACCTTC
CASSAPGQEYYGYTF
>TRBV7-9|many|TRBD2|TRBJ2-1
TGTGCCAGCAGCTTAGTTCTAGCGGTCCGGTCCAATGAGCAGTTCTTC
CASSLVLAVRSNEQFF